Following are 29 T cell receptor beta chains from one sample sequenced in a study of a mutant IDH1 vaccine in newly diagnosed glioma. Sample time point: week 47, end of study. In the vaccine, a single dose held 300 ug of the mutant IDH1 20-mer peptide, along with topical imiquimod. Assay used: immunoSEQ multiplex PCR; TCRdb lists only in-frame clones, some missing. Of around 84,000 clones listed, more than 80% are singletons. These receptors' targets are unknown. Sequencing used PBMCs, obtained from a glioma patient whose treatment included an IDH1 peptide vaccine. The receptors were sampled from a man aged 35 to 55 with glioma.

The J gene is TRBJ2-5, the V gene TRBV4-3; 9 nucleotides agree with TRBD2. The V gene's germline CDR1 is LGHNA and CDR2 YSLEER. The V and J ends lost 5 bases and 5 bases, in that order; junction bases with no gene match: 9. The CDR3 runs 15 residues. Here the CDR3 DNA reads TGCGCCAGCAGCGACCTGACTAGCGGACCTGAGACCCAGTACTTC. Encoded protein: CASSDLTSGPETQYF.

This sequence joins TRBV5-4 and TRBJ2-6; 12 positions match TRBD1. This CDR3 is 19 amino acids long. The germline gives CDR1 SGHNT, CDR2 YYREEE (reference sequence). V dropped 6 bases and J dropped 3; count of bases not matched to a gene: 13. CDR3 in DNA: TGTGCCAGCACCTCCTCCAAGGGACAGGGGGCGCTTGGGGCCAACGTCCTGACTTTC. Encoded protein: CASTSSKGQGALGANVLTF.

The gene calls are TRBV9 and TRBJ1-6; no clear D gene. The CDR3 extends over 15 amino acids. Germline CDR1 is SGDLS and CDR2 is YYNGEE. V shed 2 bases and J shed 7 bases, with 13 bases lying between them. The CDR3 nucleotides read TGTGCCAGCAGCGTTGAAGGGCCCGGGAATTCACCCCTCCACTTT. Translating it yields CASSVEGPGNSPLHF.

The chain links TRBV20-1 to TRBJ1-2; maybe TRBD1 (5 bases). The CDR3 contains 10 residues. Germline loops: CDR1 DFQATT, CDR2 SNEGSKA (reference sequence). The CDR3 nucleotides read TGCAGGGTTAGCCGGGGGGGCTACACCTTC. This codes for CRVSRGGYTF.

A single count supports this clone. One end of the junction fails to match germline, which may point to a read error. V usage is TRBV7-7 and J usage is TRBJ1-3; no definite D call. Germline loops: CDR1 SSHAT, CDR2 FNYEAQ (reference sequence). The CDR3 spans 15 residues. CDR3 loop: CASSSGRGYGNTIYF. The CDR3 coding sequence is TGTGCTAGCAGCTCGGGCCGGGGTTATGGAAACACCATATATTTT.

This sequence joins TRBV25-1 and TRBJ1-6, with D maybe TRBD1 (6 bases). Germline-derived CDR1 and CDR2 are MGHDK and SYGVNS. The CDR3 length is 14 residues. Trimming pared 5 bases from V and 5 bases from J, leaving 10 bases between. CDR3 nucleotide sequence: TGTGCCAGCAGTCCAACAGGGAATAATTCACCCCTCCACTTT. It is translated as CASSPTGNNSPLHF.

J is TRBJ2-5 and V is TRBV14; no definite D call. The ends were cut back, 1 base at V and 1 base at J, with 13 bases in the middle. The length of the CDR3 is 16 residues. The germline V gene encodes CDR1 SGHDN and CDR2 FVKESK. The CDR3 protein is CASSQGRRQFQETQYF. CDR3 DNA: TGTGCCAGCAGCCAAGGTCGGCGGCAATTCCAAGAGACCCAGTACTTC.

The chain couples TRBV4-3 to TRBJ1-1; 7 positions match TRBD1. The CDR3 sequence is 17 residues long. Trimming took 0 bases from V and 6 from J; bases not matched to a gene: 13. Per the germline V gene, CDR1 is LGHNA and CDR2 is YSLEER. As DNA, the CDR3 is TGCGCCAGCAGCCAAGATTTGGCAGGGGGATTGTTGGCTGAAGCTTTCTTT. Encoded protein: CASSQDLAGGLLAEAFF.

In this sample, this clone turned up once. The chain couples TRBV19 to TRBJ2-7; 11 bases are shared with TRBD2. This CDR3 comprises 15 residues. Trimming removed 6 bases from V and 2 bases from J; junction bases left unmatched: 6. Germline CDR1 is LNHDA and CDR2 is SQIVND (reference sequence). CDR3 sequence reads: CASSPGLAAAYEQYF. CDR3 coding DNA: TGTGCCAGTAGCCCGGGACTAGCGGCAGCCTACGAGCAGTACTTC.

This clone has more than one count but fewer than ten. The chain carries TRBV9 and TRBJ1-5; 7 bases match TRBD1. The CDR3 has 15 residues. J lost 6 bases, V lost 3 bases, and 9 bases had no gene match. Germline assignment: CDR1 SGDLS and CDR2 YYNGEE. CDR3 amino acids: CASSETGRGGQPQHF. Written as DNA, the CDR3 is TGTGCCAGCAGCGAGACAGGGAGGGGGGGTCAGCCCCAGCATTTT.

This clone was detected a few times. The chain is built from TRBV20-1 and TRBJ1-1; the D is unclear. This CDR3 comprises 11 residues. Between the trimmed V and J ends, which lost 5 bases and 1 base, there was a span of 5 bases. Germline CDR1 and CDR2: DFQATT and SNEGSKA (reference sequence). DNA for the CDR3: TGCAGTGCTGAACGGAACACTGAAGCTTTCTTT. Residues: CSAERNTEAFF.

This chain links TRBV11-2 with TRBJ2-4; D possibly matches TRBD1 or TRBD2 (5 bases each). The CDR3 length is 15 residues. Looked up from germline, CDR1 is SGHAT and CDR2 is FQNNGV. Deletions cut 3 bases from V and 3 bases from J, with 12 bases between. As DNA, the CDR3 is TGTGCCAGCAGCTTTTACGGGACGGACAAAAACATTCAGTACTTC. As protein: CASSFYGTDKNIQYF. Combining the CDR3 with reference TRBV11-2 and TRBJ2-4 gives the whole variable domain EAGVAQSPRYKIIEKRQSVAFWCNPISGHATLYWYQQILGQGPKLLIQFQNNGVVDDSQLPKDRFSAERLKGVDSTLKIQPAKLEDSAVYLCASSFYGTDKNIQYFGAGTRLSVL.

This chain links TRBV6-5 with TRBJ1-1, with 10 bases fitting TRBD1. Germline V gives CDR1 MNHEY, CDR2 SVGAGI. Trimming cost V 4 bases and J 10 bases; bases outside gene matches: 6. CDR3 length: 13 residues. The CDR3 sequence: CASSSRGTGAAFF. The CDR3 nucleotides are TGTGCCAGCAGTTCTCGAGGGACAGGGGCAGCTTTCTTT.

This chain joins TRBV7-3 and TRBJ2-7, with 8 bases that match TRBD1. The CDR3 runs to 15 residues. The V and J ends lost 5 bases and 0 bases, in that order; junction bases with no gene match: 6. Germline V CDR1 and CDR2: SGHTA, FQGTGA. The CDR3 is CASSRDTGGSYEQYF. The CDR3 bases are TGTGCCAGCAGCCGAGATACAGGGGGCTCCTACGAGCAGTACTTC.

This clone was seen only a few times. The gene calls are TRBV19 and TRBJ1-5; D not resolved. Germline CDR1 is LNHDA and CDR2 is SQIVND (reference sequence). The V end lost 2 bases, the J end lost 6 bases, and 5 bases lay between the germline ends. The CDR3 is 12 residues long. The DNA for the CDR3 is TGTGCCAGTAGTATAATGGGTCAGCCCCAGCATTTT. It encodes CASSIMGQPQHF.

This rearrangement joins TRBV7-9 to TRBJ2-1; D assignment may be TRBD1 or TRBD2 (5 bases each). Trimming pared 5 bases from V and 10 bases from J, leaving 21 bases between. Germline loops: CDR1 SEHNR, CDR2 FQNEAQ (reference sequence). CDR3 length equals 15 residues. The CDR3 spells CASSPGTQPWEEQFF. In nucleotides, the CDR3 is TGTGCCAGCAGCCCCGGGACCCAACCTTGGGAGGAGCAGTTCTTC.

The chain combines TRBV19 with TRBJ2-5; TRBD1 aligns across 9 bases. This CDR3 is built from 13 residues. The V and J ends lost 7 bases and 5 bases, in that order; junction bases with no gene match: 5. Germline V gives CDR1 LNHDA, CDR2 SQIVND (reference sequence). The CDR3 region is CASKGQGGETQYF. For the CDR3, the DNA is TGTGCCAGTAAGGGACAGGGAGGGGAGACCCAGTACTTC.

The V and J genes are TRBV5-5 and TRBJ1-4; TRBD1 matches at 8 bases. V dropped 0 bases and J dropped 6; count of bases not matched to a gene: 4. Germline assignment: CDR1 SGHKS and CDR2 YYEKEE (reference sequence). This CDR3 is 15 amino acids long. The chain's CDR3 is CASSLAVRGHEKLFF. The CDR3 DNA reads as TGTGCCAGCAGCTTGGCCGTCAGGGGGCATGAAAAACTGTTTTTT. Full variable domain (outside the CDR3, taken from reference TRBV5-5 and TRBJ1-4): DAGVTQSPTHLIKTRGQQVTLRCSPISGHKSVSWYQQVLGQGPQFIFQYYEKEERGRGNFPDRFSARQFPNYSSELNVNALLLGDSALYLCASSLAVRGHEKLFFGSGTQLSVL.

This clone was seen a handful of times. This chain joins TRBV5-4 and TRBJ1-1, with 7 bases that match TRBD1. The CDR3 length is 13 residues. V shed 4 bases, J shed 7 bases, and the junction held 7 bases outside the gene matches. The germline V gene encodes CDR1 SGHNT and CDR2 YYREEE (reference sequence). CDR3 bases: TGTGCCAGCAGCCCTGGGACAGCTATTGAAGCTTTCTTT. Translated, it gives CASSPGTAIEAFF. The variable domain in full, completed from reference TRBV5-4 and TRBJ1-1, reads ETGVTQSPTHLIKTRGQQVTLRCSSQSGHNTVSWYQQALGQGPQFIFQYYREEENGRGNFPPRFSGLQFPNYSSELNVNALELDDSALYLCASSPGTAIEAFFGQGTRLTVV.

The CDR3 protein is CASRNRAASTDTQYF. CDR3 bases: TGTGCCAGCAGGAACAGGGCTGCTAGCACAGATACGCAGTATTTT. The chain couples TRBV2 to TRBJ2-3, with D perhaps matching TRBD1 (6 bases). The germline gives CDR1 SNHLY, CDR2 FYNNEI. The CDR3 consists of 15 residues. V shed 6 bases and J shed 0 bases, with 13 bases lying between them.

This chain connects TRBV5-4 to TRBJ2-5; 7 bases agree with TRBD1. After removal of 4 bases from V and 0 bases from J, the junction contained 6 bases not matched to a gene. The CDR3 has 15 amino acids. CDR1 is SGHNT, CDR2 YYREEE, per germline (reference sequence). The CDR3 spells CASSHRQGHQETQYF. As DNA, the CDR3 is TGTGCCAGCAGCCACCGACAGGGACACCAAGAGACCCAGTACTTC.

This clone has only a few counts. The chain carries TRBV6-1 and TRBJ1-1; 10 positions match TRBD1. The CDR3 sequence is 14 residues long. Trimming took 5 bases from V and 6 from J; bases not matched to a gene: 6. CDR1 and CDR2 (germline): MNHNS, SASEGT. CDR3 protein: CASSTRQGAAEAFF. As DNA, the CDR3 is TGTGCCAGCAGTACAAGACAGGGGGCGGCTGAAGCTTTCTTT.

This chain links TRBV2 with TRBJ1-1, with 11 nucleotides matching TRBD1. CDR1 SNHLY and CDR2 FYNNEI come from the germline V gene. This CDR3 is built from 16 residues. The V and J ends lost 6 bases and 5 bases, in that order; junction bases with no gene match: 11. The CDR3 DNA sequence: TGTGCCAGCAGACCCCACCGTGGGACAGGGGGAACTGAAGCTTTCTTT. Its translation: CASRPHRGTGGTEAFF.

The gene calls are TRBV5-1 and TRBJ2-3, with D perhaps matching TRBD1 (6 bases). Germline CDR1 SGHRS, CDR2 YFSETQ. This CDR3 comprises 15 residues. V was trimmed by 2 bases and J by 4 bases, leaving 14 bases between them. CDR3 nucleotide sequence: TGCGCCAGCAGCTTCCCAGGGGTGGGACCAGATACGCAGTATTTT. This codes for CASSFPGVGPDTQYF. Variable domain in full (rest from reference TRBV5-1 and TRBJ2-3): KAGVTQTPRYLIKTRGQQVTLSCSPISGHRSVSWYQQTPGQGLQFLFEYFSETQRNKGNFPGRFSGRQFSNSRSEMNVSTLELGDSALYLCASSFPGVGPDTQYFGPGTRLTVL.

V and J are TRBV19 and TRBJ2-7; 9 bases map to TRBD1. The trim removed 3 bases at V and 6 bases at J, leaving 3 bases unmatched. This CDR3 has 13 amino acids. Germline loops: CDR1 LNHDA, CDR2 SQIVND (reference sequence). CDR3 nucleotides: TGTGCCAGTAGTATGACAGGGGGGAGCGAGCAGTACTTC. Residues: CASSMTGGSEQYF.

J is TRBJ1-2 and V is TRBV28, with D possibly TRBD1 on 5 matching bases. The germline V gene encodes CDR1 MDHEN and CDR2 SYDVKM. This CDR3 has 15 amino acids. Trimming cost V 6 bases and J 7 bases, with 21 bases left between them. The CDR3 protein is CASRFLRGKRGGYTF. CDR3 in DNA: TGTGCCAGCAGGTTTCTTAGAGGGAAAAGGGGTGGCTACACCTTC.

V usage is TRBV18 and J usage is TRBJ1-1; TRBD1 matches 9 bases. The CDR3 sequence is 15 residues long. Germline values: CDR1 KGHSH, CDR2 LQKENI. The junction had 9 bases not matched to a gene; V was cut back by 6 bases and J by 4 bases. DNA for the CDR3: TGTGCCAGCTCCCCGAGCGGGACAGGGTCCACTGAAGCTTTCTTT. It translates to CASSPSGTGSTEAFF.

The CDR3 nucleotides are TGTGCCAGCAGCTACAGGAGCCTCCAAGCCAAAAACATTCAGTACTTC. As protein: CASSYRSLQAKNIQYF. V and J are TRBV7-2 and TRBJ2-4, with a weak D call TRBD1 (5 bases). CDR1 SGHTA and CDR2 FQGNSA come from the germline V gene. Trimming stripped 4 bases from V and 0 bases from J, with 13 bases between. This CDR3 has 16 amino acids.

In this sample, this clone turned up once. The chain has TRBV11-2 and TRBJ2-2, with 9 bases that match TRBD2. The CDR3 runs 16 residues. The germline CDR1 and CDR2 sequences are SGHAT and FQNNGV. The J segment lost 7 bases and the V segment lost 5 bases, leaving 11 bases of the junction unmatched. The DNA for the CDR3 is TGTGCCAGCAGCCCCCCAAGCGGGAGGATAGTCGGGGAGCTGTTTTTT. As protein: CASSPPSGRIVGELFF.